A single sample gave rise to the 25 T cell receptor beta chains below, sequenced in a study of T-cell reconstitution after alpha-beta-depleted transplantation in children. Unique molecular identifiers were used in preparing the TCRbeta library. MiXCR, run by TCRdb on the PCR reads, gives a single entry per CDR3 protein. This sample has some 830,000 distinct CDR3 sequences, with roughly 15% found just once. The sample consisted of PBMCs, mostly from graft donor cells, taken 360 days after TCRalphabeta/CD19-depleted stem cell transplant. The receptors were sampled from a male patient between 5 and 17 years old who had a stem cell transplant for acute lymphoblastic leukemia, so the T cells may come from the graft donor.

The chain recombines TRBV2 with TRBJ2-5; D call uncertain. CDR1 SNHLY and CDR2 FYNNEI come from the germline V gene. The V and J ends lost 6 bases and 1 base respectively, with 9 bases between them. The CDR3 has 13 residues. CDR3 in amino acids: CASREAFQETQYF. The CDR3 DNA reads as TGTGCCAGCAGAGAGGCCTTCCAAGAGACCCAGTACTTC.

This clonotype was found once. The chain carries TRBV10-2 and TRBJ2-7; D is unresolved. V was clipped by 6 bases and J by 4 bases, with 13 bases between them. The CDR3 runs to 13 residues. CDR1 WSHSY and CDR2 SAAADI come from the germline V gene. This CDR3 is CASRGREYYEQYF. The CDR3 DNA follows: TGCGCCAGCAGGGGCAGAGAATATTACGAGCAGTACTTC.

The chain's CDR3 is CASSQDAGGKLFF. In nucleotides, the CDR3 is TGTGCCAGCAGCCAAGATGCCGGGGGAAAACTGTTTTTT. The chain joins TRBV4-2 to TRBJ1-4; maybe TRBD1 (5 bases). Germline loops: CDR1 LGHNA, CDR2 YNFKEQ. The CDR3 covers 13 residues. Trimming shortened V by 0 bases and J by 10 bases, and 9 bases separated the two germline ends.

This clonotype was picked up a small number of times. The genes are TRBV5-1 and TRBJ1-2, with 7 bases identical to TRBD1. Trimming cost V 4 bases and J 0 bases; bases outside gene matches: 6. From germline, CDR1 is SGHRS and CDR2 YFSETQ. CDR3 length: 15 residues. In nucleotides, the CDR3 is TGCGCCAGCAGCACGGGACAGCTTCCTAACTATGGCTACACCTTC. Translating gives CASSTGQLPNYGYTF.

This clonotype was observed a handful of times. This rearrangement joins TRBV7-8 to TRBJ2-7; 7 bases are shared with TRBD1. Germline loops: CDR1 SGHVS, CDR2 FQNEAQ. V lost 5 bases to trimming and J lost 3 bases; unmatched junction nucleotides: 13. The CDR3 spans 16 residues. The CDR3 DNA reads TGTGCCAGCAGCAGCTTAGGCATAGGGGGCTTCTACGAGCAGTACTTC. This translates into CASSSLGIGGFYEQYF.

The chain uses TRBV5-1 and TRBJ2-7, with 8 bases matching TRBD2. J lost 6 bases, V lost 0 bases, and 11 bases had no gene match. Germline V gives CDR1 SGHRS, CDR2 YFSETQ. This CDR3 is 16 amino acids long. The CDR3 DNA is TGCGCCAGCAGCTTGGAGATAGCGGGGACTCCTCTCGAGCAGTACTTC. This translates into CASSLEIAGTPLEQYF.

V usage is TRBV5-1 and J usage is TRBJ1-1; TRBD1 aligns across 11 bases. Germline CDR1 SGHRS, CDR2 YFSETQ. The V and J ends lost 0 bases and 6 bases, in that order; junction bases with no gene match: 16. The CDR3 length is 19 residues. CDR3 bases: TGCGCCAGCAGCTTGGCCGGACAGGGGGCGAGCTCACTGGGCGCTGAAGCTTTCTTT. Translated: CASSLAGQGASSLGAEAFF. Supplemented by reference TRBV5-1 and TRBJ1-1, the full variable domain reads KAGVTQTPRYLIKTRGQQVTLSCSPISGHRSVSWYQQTPGQGLQFLFEYFSETQRNKGNFPGRFSGRQFSNSRSEMNVSTLELGDSALYLCASSLAGQGASSLGAEAFFGQGTRLTVV.

The sample holds a few counts of this clonotype. The rearrangement joins TRBV20-1 to TRBJ2-5; 11 nucleotides align to TRBD2. This CDR3 contains 15 residues. With V trimmed by 5 bases and J by 4 bases, 9 bases remained unmatched. From germline, CDR1 is DFQATT and CDR2 SNEGSKA (reference sequence). CDR3 loop: CSAALAGGPRETQYF. CDR3 bases: TGCAGTGCTGCTTTAGCGGGAGGGCCGAGAGAGACCCAGTACTTC.

V and J are TRBV11-2 and TRBJ1-1; D is uncertain. CDR1 SGHAT and CDR2 FQNNGV come from the germline V gene. Trimming left V 1 base short and J 10 bases short, with 22 bases between. The CDR3 has 16 amino acids. The CDR3 nucleotides read TGTGCCAGCAGCTTAGTTATCGGGAGTGGGGTTCGTGGAGCTTTCTTT. Amino acid sequence: CASSLVIGSGVRGAFF. The whole variable domain, filled in from reference TRBV11-2 and TRBJ1-1, reads EAGVAQSPRYKIIEKRQSVAFWCNPISGHATLYWYQQILGQGPKLLIQFQNNGVVDDSQLPKDRFSAERLKGVDSTLKIQPAKLEDSAVYLCASSLVIGSGVRGAFFGQGTRLTVV.

This chain joins TRBV7-6 and TRBJ2-7; 14 nucleotides align to TRBD2. CDR3 length equals 15 residues. V lost 5 bases and J lost 2; bases outside the gene matches: 2. Germline V lookup: CDR1 SGHVS, CDR2 FNYEAQ. This CDR3 reads CASSMGLAGAYEQYF. The CDR3, as DNA: TGTGCCAGCAGCATGGGACTAGCGGGAGCCTACGAGCAGTACTTC.

This clonotype was recorded many times. J is TRBJ2-1 and V is TRBV18, with 9 positions matching TRBD2. Germline V gene data show CDR1 as KGHSH and CDR2 as LQKENI. CDR3 size: 14 residues. The V and J ends lost 4 bases and 7 bases, in that order; junction bases with no gene match: 5. In DNA form, the CDR3 reads TGTGCCAGCTCACTAGCTAGCGGGAAAAATGAGCAGTTCTTC. Its translation is CASSLASGKNEQFF.

As DNA, the CDR3 is TGTGCCAGCAGTTTACGGGACACAAGCTCTGGAAACACCATATATTTT. It translates to CASSLRDTSSGNTIYF. The chain is built from TRBV12-3 or TRBV12-4 and TRBJ1-3; tentative D call: TRBD1 (6 bases). Trimming shortened V by 2 bases and J by 0 bases, and 11 bases separated the two germline ends. This CDR3 spans 16 amino acids.

The rearrangement joins TRBV5-1 to TRBJ2-5; a weak D match, TRBD2 (5 bases). In germline, CDR1 is SGHRS, CDR2 YFSETQ. With 4 bases removed from V and 5 bases from J, the gap between germline ends came to 27 bases. The CDR3 extends over 18 amino acids. CDR3: CASSIPTLERWLGETQYF. Written as DNA, the CDR3 is TGCGCCAGCAGCATCCCAACACTAGAGCGGTGGCTGGGGGAGACCCAGTACTTC. Full variable domain (rest looked up from reference TRBV5-1 and TRBJ2-5): KAGVTQTPRYLIKTRGQQVTLSCSPISGHRSVSWYQQTPGQGLQFLFEYFSETQRNKGNFPGRFSGRQFSNSRSEMNVSTLELGDSALYLCASSIPTLERWLGETQYFGPGTRLLVL.

This clonotype was recorded at least ten times. The J gene is TRBJ2-5, the V gene TRBV9; D possibly uses TRBD1 or TRBD2 (5 bases each). From germline, CDR1 is SGDLS and CDR2 YYNGEE. Trimming left V 0 bases short and J 5 bases short, with 14 bases between. The CDR3 length is 15 residues. The CDR3 nucleotides read TGTGCCAGCAGCGTAGAGGGCAGGTGGGGGGAGACCCAGTACTTC. The encoded protein is CASSVEGRWGETQYF.

This sequence joins TRBV12-3 or TRBV12-4 and TRBJ2-1; unclear D gene. The CDR3 length is 15 residues. V lost 3 bases and J 9 bases, leaving 18 bases between the germline ends. The CDR3 nucleotides are TGTGCCAGCAGTTTCAGGTGGCCCCAAACAAGTGAGCAGTTCTTC. The encoded protein is CASSFRWPQTSEQFF.

This clonotype was found a few times. The chain is built from TRBV7-8 and TRBJ2-5; D possibly corresponds to TRBD2 (6 bases). CDR3 length: 16 amino acids. Between the trimmed V and J ends, which lost 7 bases and 0 bases, there was a span of 18 bases. Germline V gene lookup returns CDR1 SGHVS and CDR2 FQNEAQ. CDR3 region: CASTLLADPNQETQYF. DNA for the CDR3: TGTGCCAGCACCCTTTTAGCGGATCCTAACCAAGAGACCCAGTACTTC.

The V and J genes are TRBV25-1 and TRBJ2-3; D may be TRBD2 (6 bases). This CDR3 spans 16 amino acids. The germline CDR1 and CDR2 sequences are MGHDK and SYGVNS. V was clipped by 5 bases and J by 3 bases, with 18 bases between them. This CDR3 is CASSPLRDSLTDTQYF. The CDR3 DNA reads as TGTGCCAGCAGTCCCCTTCGGGACTCCCTGACAGATACGCAGTATTTT.

Turning to this clonotype: Given a much more abundant clone one base away, this may be a read error. The V gene is TRBV20-1, the J gene TRBJ2-1, with 11 positions matching TRBD1. CDR3 size: 16 residues. The germline V gene has CDR1 DFQATT and CDR2 SNEGSKA (reference sequence). CDR3 sequence: CCQIGQGAYSYNEQFF. CDR3 in DNA: TGCTGTCAAATTGGACAGGGGGCTTACTCCTACAATGAGCAGTTCTTC.

This clonotype was seen a handful of times. The chain recombines TRBV2 with TRBJ2-1; 9 bases are a match to TRBD2. The junction had 4 bases not matched to a gene; V was cut back by 11 bases and J by 2 bases. CDR1 and CDR2 (germline): SNHLY, FYNNEI. The CDR3 totals 13 residues. The CDR3 sequence: CAGRLAAYNEQFF. The CDR3 DNA follows: TGTGCCGGAAGACTAGCGGCCTACAATGAGCAGTTCTTC.

J is TRBJ2-7 and V is TRBV5-1; weak D call: TRBD1 (5 bases). The CDR3 is 14 amino acids. Germline loops: CDR1 SGHRS, CDR2 YFSETQ. Deletions cut 2 bases from V and 7 bases from J, with 16 bases between. The CDR3 DNA sequence: TGCGCCAGCAGCTTTAGGGCCAGGGATGGGGAGCAGTACTTC. Encoded protein: CASSFRARDGEQYF.

The chain is built from TRBV27 and TRBJ2-3; 7 nucleotides agree with TRBD2. CDR3 size: 16 residues. Germline V lookup: CDR1 MNHEY, CDR2 SMNVEV (reference sequence). J lost 2 bases, V lost 7 bases, and 12 bases had no gene match. CDR3 residues: CASTDGLGVVTDTQYF. For the CDR3, the DNA is TGTGCCAGCACCGACGGACTAGGAGTAGTCACAGATACGCAGTATTTT.

This clonotype was picked up a small number of times. The V and J genes are TRBV7-7 and TRBJ2-1; a weak D match, TRBD1 (5 bases). CDR1 and CDR2 from the germline V gene are SSHAT and FNYEAQ (reference sequence). CDR3 length equals 13 residues. The V end lost 1 base, the J end lost 7 bases, and 8 bases lay between the germline ends. CDR3 nucleotide sequence: TGTGCCAGCAGCTTAGTCAGGGCGAATGAGCAGTTCTTC. Translating it yields CASSLVRANEQFF.

Only a few counts were recorded for this clonotype. V is TRBV12-3 or TRBV12-4 and J is TRBJ2-5, with TRBD2 identical over 11 bases. Germline trimming cut 4 bases from V and 4 bases from J; bases unmatched to any gene: 2. CDR3 size: 14 residues. CDR3 coding DNA: TGTGCCAGCAGTTCGGGACTAGCGGTAGAGACCCAGTACTTC. It yields the protein CASSSGLAVETQYF.

This clonotype was detected ten times or more. Here the CDR3 reads CSGRLAGNTGELFF. The CDR3 nucleotides read TGCAGCGGACGACTAGCAGGGAACACCGGGGAGCTGTTTTTT. The chain recombines TRBV29-1 with TRBJ2-2; 7 bases are a match to TRBD2. The CDR3 runs 14 residues. V shed 7 bases, J shed 1 base, and the junction held 6 bases outside the gene matches. Germline CDR1 and CDR2: SQVTM and ANQGSEA.

The gene calls are TRBV6-1 and TRBJ2-2, with TRBD1 identical over 7 bases. V shed 4 bases and J 0 bases; nucleotides not matched to a gene: 2. In germline, CDR1 is MNHNS, CDR2 SASEGT. The CDR3 has 15 residues. In nucleotides, the CDR3 is TGTGCCAGCAGTGTACAGGGGACGAACACCGGGGAGCTGTTTTTT. It yields the protein CASSVQGTNTGELFF.